A selection of T cell receptor beta chains follows, all from one sample in a study of T-cell reconstitution after alpha-beta-depleted transplantation in children. MiXCR, run by TCRdb on the PCR reads, gives a single entry per CDR3 protein. The sample holds 500,000 to 750,000 distinct CDR3 sequences, over 10% seen once. The specimen comprised PBMCs, mostly from graft donor cells, sampled 360 days after TCRalphabeta/CD19-depleted stem cell transplant. These receptors all come from a male patient under 18 who had a stem cell transplant for acute myeloid leukemia, so the T cells may come from the graft donor. The CDR3 runs from the conserved cysteine through the conserved F or W. The order of the fields is clone size, D gene, V gene, J gene, CDR3 DNA, CDR3 protein. The D gene is left open where the match is weak. Some rows mark clone size as missing; the rest say once, few, many or name a class of expanded clone.

abundance: .
d_gene: .
v_gene: TRBV29-1
j_gene: TRBJ1-2
CDR3nt: TGCAGCGTTGAAGACTCCCTCCGACGGGTAAATGGCTACACCTTC
CDR3aa: CSVEDSLRRVNGYTF

abundance: many
d_gene: TRBD1
v_gene: TRBV20-1
j_gene: TRBJ2-7
CDR3nt: TGCAGTGCCTACCGGGACAGGGGTCCTCCCTACGAGCAGTACTTC
CDR3aa: CSAYRDRGPPYEQYF

abundance: .
d_gene: .
v_gene: TRBV28
j_gene: TRBJ1-4
CDR3nt: TGTGCCAGCAGCCGTTCGCCAGGTTTTAATGAAAAACTGTTTTTT
CDR3aa: CASSRSPGFNEKLFF

abundance: .
d_gene: TRBD2
v_gene: TRBV14
j_gene: TRBJ2-5
CDR3nt: TGTGCCAGCAGTCCGCGACTAGCGGGGAGCCAAGAGACCCAGTACTTC
CDR3aa: CASSPRLAGSQETQYF

abundance: .
d_gene: .
v_gene: TRBV18
j_gene: TRBJ2-2
CDR3nt: TGTGCCAGCGCCCAGACAGGAGGGACCGGGGAGCTGTTTTTT
CDR3aa: CASAQTGGTGELFF

abundance: few
d_gene: .
v_gene: TRBV28
j_gene: TRBJ1-2
CDR3nt: TGTGCCAGCAGCCCCCATATAAGCGGGGGCTATGGCTACACCTTC
CDR3aa: CASSPHISGGYGYTF

abundance: few
d_gene: TRBD2
v_gene: TRBV5-1
j_gene: TRBJ2-5
CDR3nt: TGCGCCAGCAGCTCTCTGACTAGCGGGAGAAGAGAGGAGACCCAGTACTTC
CDR3aa: CASSSLTSGRREETQYF

abundance: .
d_gene: .
v_gene: TRBV20-1
j_gene: TRBJ2-7
CDR3nt: TGCAGTGCTAGACGTCCTCGGACAGTGAACTACGAGCAGTACTTC
CDR3aa: CSARRPRTVNYEQYF

abundance: .
d_gene: .
v_gene: TRBV29-1
j_gene: TRBJ2-7
CDR3nt: TGCAGCGCGGCACTAGTCCCTGACGAGCAGTACTTC
CDR3aa: CSAALVPDEQYF

abundance: .
d_gene: .
v_gene: TRBV27
j_gene: TRBJ2-1
CDR3nt: TGTGCCAGCAGGACCGGGGCCTCCTACAATGAGCAGTTCTTC
CDR3aa: CASRTGASYNEQFF

abundance: many
d_gene: TRBD2
v_gene: TRBV12-3/TRBV12-4
j_gene: TRBJ2-1
CDR3nt: TGTGCCAGCAGTTTAGGGCTAGCGGCATTCAATGAGCAGTTCTTC
CDR3aa: CASSLGLAAFNEQFF

abundance: few
d_gene: .
v_gene: TRBV7-9
j_gene: TRBJ2-6
CDR3nt: TGTGCCAGCAGTCGGACCGGCTCTGGGGCCAACGTCCTGACTTTC
CDR3aa: CASSRTGSGANVLTF

abundance: few
d_gene: TRBD1
v_gene: TRBV20-1
j_gene: TRBJ1-6
CDR3nt: TGCAGTGCTAGAGAAGCCGGGACAGTGAATTCACCCCTCCACTTT
CDR3aa: CSAREAGTVNSPLHF

abundance: .
d_gene: .
v_gene: TRBV20-1
j_gene: TRBJ2-3
CDR3nt: TGCAGTGCTATAGTGGGAGGTACAGATACGCAGTATTTT
CDR3aa: CSAIVGGTDTQYF

abundance: .
d_gene: TRBD2
v_gene: TRBV20-1
j_gene: TRBJ2-7
CDR3nt: TGCAGTGCTAGACTAGCGGGAGGTTATCCCTACGAGCAGTACTTC
CDR3aa: CSARLAGGYPYEQYF

abundance: many
d_gene: .
v_gene: TRBV12-3/TRBV12-4
j_gene: TRBJ2-3
CDR3nt: TGTGCCAGCACCTCTGGGGCGGGAAACAGGACGCAGTATTTT
CDR3aa: CASTSGAGNRTQYF

abundance: .
d_gene: TRBD1
v_gene: TRBV29-1
j_gene: TRBJ1-2
CDR3nt: TGCAGCGCTGGGACAGAGCCCACTAACTATGGCTACACCTTC
CDR3aa: CSAGTEPTNYGYTF

abundance: few
d_gene: .
v_gene: TRBV11-1
j_gene: TRBJ2-5
CDR3nt: TGTGCCAGCAGCCACAATACCTTAACTGGGGGGGAGACCCAGTACTTC
CDR3aa: CASSHNTLTGGETQYF

abundance: few
d_gene: .
v_gene: TRBV2
j_gene: TRBJ2-5
CDR3nt: TGTGCCAGCAATACGCTAAGCGGCCAAGAGACCCAGTACTTC
CDR3aa: CASNTLSGQETQYF

abundance: .
d_gene: .
v_gene: TRBV28
j_gene: TRBJ2-1
CDR3nt: TGTGCCAGCAGTTTATTTCGGGTGGCGGGACCCTACAATGAGCAGTTCTTC
CDR3aa: CASSLFRVAGPYNEQFF

abundance: many
d_gene: .
v_gene: TRBV4-3
j_gene: TRBJ2-7
CDR3nt: TGCGCCAGCAGCCAAGATCTGGGACAGGGGACTAGCGTCCTCTACGAGCAGTACTTC
CDR3aa: CASSQDLGQGTSVLYEQYF

abundance: few
d_gene: .
v_gene: TRBV2
j_gene: TRBJ2-4
CDR3nt: TGTGCCAGCAGGGTAATAAACATTCAGTACTTC
CDR3aa: CASRVINIQYF

abundance: .
d_gene: .
v_gene: TRBV11-3
j_gene: TRBJ2-1
CDR3nt: TGTGCCAGCAGCCCTGGGATGCACAATGAGCAGTTCTTC
CDR3aa: CASSPGMHNEQFF

abundance: .
d_gene: .
v_gene: TRBV2
j_gene: TRBJ1-4
CDR3nt: TGTGCCAGCAGTGTCAGATTCGCAACTAATGAAAAACTGTTTTTT
CDR3aa: CASSVRFATNEKLFF

abundance: many
d_gene: TRBD2
v_gene: TRBV9
j_gene: TRBJ2-7
CDR3nt: TGTGCCAGCAGCGTAGCTACTAGCGGGGCCTCCTACGAGCAGTACTTC
CDR3aa: CASSVATSGASYEQYF

abundance: few
d_gene: TRBD2
v_gene: TRBV28
j_gene: TRBJ2-7
CDR3nt: TGTGCCAGCAGTTTATCCACCCCCGGGGGGACTGGCTACGAGCAGTACTTC
CDR3aa: CASSLSTPGGTGYEQYF

abundance: few
d_gene: TRBD2
v_gene: TRBV5-1
j_gene: TRBJ2-7
CDR3nt: TGCGCCAGCAGCTTGGTGGCTAGCGGGAGGGTTGCGAACGAGCAGTACTTC
CDR3aa: CASSLVASGRVANEQYF

abundance: few
d_gene: .
v_gene: TRBV24-1
j_gene: TRBJ2-1
CDR3nt: TGTGCCACCAGTCGGGAAACGGGAGTCTACAATGAGCAGTTCTTC
CDR3aa: CATSRETGVYNEQFF

abundance: .
d_gene: .
v_gene: TRBV6-1
j_gene: TRBJ2-5
CDR3nt: TGTGCCAGCAGTGACTGGACCGGAACGGAGACCCAGTACTTC
CDR3aa: CASSDWTGTETQYF

abundance: few
d_gene: TRBD2
v_gene: TRBV25-1
j_gene: TRBJ2-1
CDR3nt: TGTGCCAGCAGCCCATCCCCATCTAGCGGCCCCCTCTCCTACAATGAGCAGTTCTTC
CDR3aa: CASSPSPSSGPLSYNEQFF

abundance: .
d_gene: TRBD2
v_gene: TRBV6-5
j_gene: TRBJ2-3
CDR3nt: TGTGCCAGCAGTTGGACTAGCGGGAGGATAGTCTCAGATACGCAGTATTTT
CDR3aa: CASSWTSGRIVSDTQYF

abundance: .
d_gene: .
v_gene: TRBV7-6
j_gene: TRBJ2-2
CDR3nt: TGTGCCAGCAGCGACCCGACCGGGGGAAACACCGGGGAGCTGTTTTTT
CDR3aa: CASSDPTGGNTGELFF

abundance: few
d_gene: TRBD2
v_gene: TRBV29-1
j_gene: TRBJ2-1
CDR3nt: TGCAGCGTTGAAGGTTGGGACTACTCTTACAATGAGCAGTTCTTC
CDR3aa: CSVEGWDYSYNEQFF

abundance: many
d_gene: TRBD1
v_gene: TRBV12-3/TRBV12-4
j_gene: TRBJ2-7
CDR3nt: TGTGCCAGCAGCTTGACAGGGGGTGCCTACGAGCAGTACTTC
CDR3aa: CASSLTGGAYEQYF

abundance: few
d_gene: .
v_gene: TRBV14
j_gene: TRBJ2-7
CDR3nt: TGTGCCAGCAGCCAAACCGTCTACGAGCAGTACTTC
CDR3aa: CASSQTVYEQYF

abundance: many
d_gene: .
v_gene: TRBV7-9
j_gene: TRBJ2-7
CDR3nt: TGTGCCAGCAGCAACTTGCACGAGCAGTACTTC
CDR3aa: CASSNLHEQYF

abundance: many
d_gene: TRBD1
v_gene: TRBV14
j_gene: TRBJ2-7
CDR3nt: TGTGCCAGCAGCCACCTCACCGGGACAGGGGTCTACGAGCAGTACTTC
CDR3aa: CASSHLTGTGVYEQYF

abundance: .
d_gene: TRBD2
v_gene: TRBV4-2
j_gene: TRBJ2-2
CDR3nt: TGTGCCAGCAGCCCCGAACTCCCGGGACTAGCGGGAGGGCCTAACTCGGGAGGGGAGCTGTTTTTT
CDR3aa: CASSPELPGLAGGPNSGGELFF

abundance: many
d_gene: .
v_gene: TRBV4-3
j_gene: TRBJ2-4
CDR3nt: TGCGCCAGCAGCCAAGATATGGGGGGAACCAAAAACATTCAGTACTTC
CDR3aa: CASSQDMGGTKNIQYF

abundance: .
d_gene: .
v_gene: TRBV20-1
j_gene: TRBJ2-5
CDR3nt: TGCAGTGCTAGATGGCAGGGCGGGCAAGAGACCCAGTACTTC
CDR3aa: CSARWQGGQETQYF

abundance: many
d_gene: TRBD2
v_gene: TRBV5-6
j_gene: TRBJ2-1
CDR3nt: TGTGCCAGCAGCCCGTTAGCGGGAGTACTATACAATGAGCAGTTCTTC
CDR3aa: CASSPLAGVLYNEQFF

abundance: few
d_gene: TRBD2
v_gene: TRBV25-1
j_gene: TRBJ2-1
CDR3nt: TGTGCCAGCAGTGATACTAGCGGGAGGGGGAGCTCCTACAATGAGCAGTTCTTC
CDR3aa: CASSDTSGRGSSYNEQFF

abundance: many
d_gene: TRBD1
v_gene: TRBV20-1
j_gene: TRBJ2-7
CDR3nt: TGCAGTGCCAGGACAGGGGGCACCTACGAGCAGTACTTC
CDR3aa: CSARTGGTYEQYF

abundance: .
d_gene: .
v_gene: TRBV6-5
j_gene: TRBJ2-3
CDR3nt: TGTGCCAGCAGTTACTCGTTTCCCACAGATACGCAGTATTTT
CDR3aa: CASSYSFPTDTQYF

abundance: many
d_gene: TRBD2
v_gene: TRBV27
j_gene: TRBJ2-1
CDR3nt: TGTGCCAGCAGTTTAAAGGGGACTAGCGGGACCTACAATGAGCAGTTCTTC
CDR3aa: CASSLKGTSGTYNEQFF

abundance: many
d_gene: TRBD2
v_gene: TRBV6-2/TRBV6-3
j_gene: TRBJ2-2
CDR3nt: TGTGCCAGCAGCTGGACTAGCGCCGAAGCGGGATACACCGGGGAGCTGTTTTTT
CDR3aa: CASSWTSAEAGYTGELFF

abundance: .
d_gene: .
v_gene: TRBV20-1
j_gene: TRBJ1-2
CDR3nt: TGCAGTGCTACTAGACCTTCCTATGGCTACACCTTC
CDR3aa: CSATRPSYGYTF

abundance: .
d_gene: TRBD1
v_gene: TRBV7-9
j_gene: TRBJ1-4
CDR3nt: TGTGCCAGCAGCCACAGGGGAACTAATGAAAAACTGTTTTTT
CDR3aa: CASSHRGTNEKLFF